This TCR beta chain was identified during a study of blood T cell repertoires in COVID-19. Study-level information: Collection of acute and convalescent COVID-19 samples took place in the United States, Italy and Spain. Nucleic acid was either cDNA or gDNA, and it came from T cells, B-cell-depleted T cells, or PBMCs.

CDR1 is SGHDN and CDR2 is FVKESK in the germline V gene. V dropped 1 base and J dropped 12 bases, with 10 bases sitting between them. The CDR3 runs to 11 residues. Authors' data handling: Cell counts per sample came from amplifying reference gene primers. Data came from immunoSEQ multiplex PCR; TCRdb stores just in-frame clones and leaves some out. Clone size and the V and J calls come from that table; the DNA yielded D and trimming. The sample holds fewer than 200,000 clones, roughly 87% seen once. Material: peripheral blood. This TCR was recovered from a man between 60 and 75 years old with active or convalescent COVID-19. The V call is TRBV14, the J call TRBJ2-7, with D possibly being TRBD1 (5 bases). The CDR3 is CASSQGGQRYF. CDR3 in DNA: TGTGCCAGCAGCCAAGGCGGACAACGGTACTTC. Full variable domain (remainder filled in from reference TRBV14 and TRBJ2-7): EAGVTQFPSHSVIEKGQTVTLRCDPISGHDNLYWYRRVMGKEIKFLLHFVKESKQDESGMPNNRFLAERTGGTYSTLKVQPAELEDSGVYFCASSQGGQRYFGPGTRLTVT.